This is a list of T cell receptor beta chains from one sample in a study of blood T cell repertoires in COVID-19. Profiling relied on immunoSEQ multiplex PCR, and the TCRdb table lists in-frame clones only, not all of them. Of about 43,000 clones in the sample, about 83% were seen once. Source material: peripheral blood. The receptors derive from a man older than 75 in a cohort sampled during active COVID-19. The conserved cysteine and the conserved F or W are not part of the CDR3 here. For some rows the clone size is stated as once, few or many, or as a class when expanded; others skip it.

CDR3 length	V gene	J gene	clone size	CDR3 protein
12	TRBV11-2	TRBJ2-1	NA	ASSLSAGVNEQF
14	TRBV10-3	TRBJ2-5	NA	AISESSGRGQETQY
13	TRBV18	TRBJ2-3	NA	ASSPAGRVTDTQY
13	TRBV3-1/TRBV3-2	TRBJ1-4	NA	ASSHRTGNSEKLF
14	TRBV3-1/TRBV3-2	TRBJ1-4	NA	ASSQGRAGPEEKLF
13	TRBV13	TRBJ2-7	NA	ASSPRGGVRYEQY
15	TRBV24-1	TRBJ2-1	NA	ATSDSGTRARGNEQF
13	TRBV7-8	TRBJ1-2	NA	ASSLARGGGYGYT
14	TRBV12-5	TRBJ1-2	NA	ASGLVLAEQVYGYT
12	TRBV28	TRBJ2-5	NA	ASSFMGRQETQY
12	TRBV7-2	TRBJ2-7	NA	ASSSRTGEDEQY
17	TRBV5-6	TRBJ1-2	few	ASSLRALSQGAIGYGYT
13	TRBV3-1/TRBV3-2	TRBJ2-7	NA	ASSQGAGKRSEQY
11	TRBV5-1	TRBJ1-2	NA	ASSSGTVYGYT
17	TRBV19	TRBJ1-5	few	ASSSTGTGGAIGNQPQH
13	TRBV6-5	TRBJ2-7	NA	ASSYPGQGLYEQY
12	TRBV5-1	TRBJ2-3	once	ASSRQGSTDTQY
10	TRBV29-1	TRBJ2-7	NA	SVEGRGYEQY
11	TRBV6-5	TRBJ1-2	NA	ASIPNPGYGYT
11	TRBV7-9	TRBJ2-1	few	ASSLASFDEQF
10	TRBV27	TRBJ1-1	few	ASKRANTEAF
11	TRBV9	TRBJ1-2	NA	ASSPARVGGYT
18	TRBV28	TRBJ2-1	NA	ASSPGPSGRAMLGHNEQF
13	TRBV18	TRBJ2-7	NA	ASSPEGTGSSPQY
13	TRBV19	TRBJ1-4	NA	ASSIFHRVGEKLF
11	TRBV7-9	TRBJ1-3	NA	AGGTASGNTIY
11	TRBV5-1	TRBJ1-1	NA	ASATGAGTEAF
13	TRBV19	TRBJ1-5	few	ASSIPGTNAQRRH
16	TRBV19	TRBJ1-5	NA	ASSKTGGRGNSNQPQH
13	TRBV10-3	TRBJ2-1	NA	AISAGLATYNEQF
12	TRBV10-2	TRBJ1-1	NA	ASSGQGALAEAF
12	TRBV2	TRBJ2-7	NA	ASREQGASYEQY
11	TRBV11-2	TRBJ2-5	NA	ASNGVRQETQY
13	TRBV5-1	TRBJ2-3	NA	ASSLDGTSTDTQY
10	TRBV9	TRBJ1-3	NA	ASSANGNTIY
18	TRBV6-2/TRBV6-3	TRBJ2-4	NA	ASSYPPGLAGNVAKNIQY
12	TRBV2	TRBJ1-4	NA	ASSAGQGVRKLF
12	TRBV2	TRBJ2-2	NA	ASTSVSNTGELF
11	TRBV6-1	TRBJ1-2	NA	ASSETVSYGYT
11	TRBV3-1/TRBV3-2	TRBJ1-6	NA	ASRTGANSPLH
13	TRBV27	TRBJ2-2	NA	ASSSPGRQHFELF
11	TRBV7-9	TRBJ1-4	NA	ASSLVTGEKLF
13	TRBV18	TRBJ2-3	NA	ASSTRVTSTDTQY
13	TRBV6-2/TRBV6-3	TRBJ2-3	NA	ASSSIGRRTDTQY
12	TRBV28	TRBJ1-5	NA	ASSLDRGNQPQH
11	TRBV12-3/TRBV12-4	TRBJ1-2	NA	ASSSTGGSGYT
12	TRBV18	TRBJ2-3	NA	ASSESGGKDTQY
13	TRBV10-3	TRBJ2-3	few	AISVGQGGTDTQY
10	TRBV18	TRBJ1-6	NA	ASSPPSAPLH
11	TRBV6-5	TRBJ1-5	NA	ASGPISNQPQH
15	TRBV6-2/TRBV6-3	TRBJ2-2	NA	ASSRYQNRAGTGELF
9	TRBV2	TRBJ1-2	NA	ASNRDYGYT
12	TRBV24-1	TRBJ2-1	once	ATSDRATGDEQF
13	TRBV27	TRBJ1-6	few	ASSPSAGWNSPLH
14	TRBV7-2	TRBJ2-3	NA	ASSLAGTSGRDTQY
14	TRBV7-9	TRBJ2-3	once	ASSLGSRGGTDTQY
13	TRBV6-2/TRBV6-3	TRBJ1-2	once	ASSRPPRTLGGYT